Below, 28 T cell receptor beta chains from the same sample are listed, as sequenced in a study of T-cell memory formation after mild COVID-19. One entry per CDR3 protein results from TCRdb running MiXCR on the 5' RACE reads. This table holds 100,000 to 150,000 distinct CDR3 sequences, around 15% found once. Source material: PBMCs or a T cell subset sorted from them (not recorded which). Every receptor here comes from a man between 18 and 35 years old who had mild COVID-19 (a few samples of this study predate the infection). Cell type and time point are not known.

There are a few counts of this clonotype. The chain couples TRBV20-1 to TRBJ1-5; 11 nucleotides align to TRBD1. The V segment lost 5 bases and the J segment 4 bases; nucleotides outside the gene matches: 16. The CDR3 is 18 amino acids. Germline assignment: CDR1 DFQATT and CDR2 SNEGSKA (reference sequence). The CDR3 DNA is TGCAGTGCTTCCGGGACAGGGGGATCCCCAACGGGAAATCAGCCCCAGCATTTT. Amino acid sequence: CSASGTGGSPTGNQPQHF.

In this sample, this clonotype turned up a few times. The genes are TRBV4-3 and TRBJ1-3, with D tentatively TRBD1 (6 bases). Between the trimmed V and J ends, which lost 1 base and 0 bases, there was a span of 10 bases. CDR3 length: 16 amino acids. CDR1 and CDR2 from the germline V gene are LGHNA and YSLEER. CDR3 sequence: CASSQGRGNSGNTIYF. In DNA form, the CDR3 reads TGCGCCAGCAGCCAAGGGAGGGGGAACTCTGGAAACACCATATATTTT.

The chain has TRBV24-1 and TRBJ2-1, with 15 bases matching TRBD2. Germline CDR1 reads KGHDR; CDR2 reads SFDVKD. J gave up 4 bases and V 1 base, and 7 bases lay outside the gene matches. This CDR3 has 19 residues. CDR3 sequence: CATSDFRGTSGGLYNEQFF. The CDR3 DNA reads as TGTGCCACCAGTGATTTTAGGGGGACTAGCGGGGGGCTTTACAATGAGCAGTTCTTC.

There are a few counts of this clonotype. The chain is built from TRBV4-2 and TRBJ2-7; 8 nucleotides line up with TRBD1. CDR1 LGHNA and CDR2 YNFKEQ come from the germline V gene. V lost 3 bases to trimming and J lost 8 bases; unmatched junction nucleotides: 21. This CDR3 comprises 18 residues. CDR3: CASSQIAGKQGGNAKQYF. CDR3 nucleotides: TGTGCCAGCAGCCAGATCGCAGGGAAACAGGGGGGCAATGCGAAGCAGTACTTC.

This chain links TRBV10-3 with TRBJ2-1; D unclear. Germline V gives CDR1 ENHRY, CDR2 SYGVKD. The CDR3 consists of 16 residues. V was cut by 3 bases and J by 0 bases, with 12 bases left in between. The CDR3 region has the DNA TGTGCCATCAGTGATTTAGACGGGCTCTCCTACAATGAGCAGTTCTTC. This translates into CAISDLDGLSYNEQFF.

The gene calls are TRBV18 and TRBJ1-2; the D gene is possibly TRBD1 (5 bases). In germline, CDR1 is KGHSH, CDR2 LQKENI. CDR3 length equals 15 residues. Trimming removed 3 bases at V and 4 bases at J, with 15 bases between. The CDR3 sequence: CASSPPAGWSYGYTF. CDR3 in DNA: TGTGCCAGCTCACCCCCGGCAGGGTGGTCCTATGGCTACACCTTC.

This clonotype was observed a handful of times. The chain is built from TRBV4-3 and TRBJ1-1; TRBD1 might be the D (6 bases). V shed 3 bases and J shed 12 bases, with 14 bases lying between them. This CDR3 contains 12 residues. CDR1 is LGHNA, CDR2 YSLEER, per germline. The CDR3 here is CASSHLGAPTFF. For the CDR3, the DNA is TGCGCCAGCAGCCATCTGGGGGCCCCTACTTTCTTT.

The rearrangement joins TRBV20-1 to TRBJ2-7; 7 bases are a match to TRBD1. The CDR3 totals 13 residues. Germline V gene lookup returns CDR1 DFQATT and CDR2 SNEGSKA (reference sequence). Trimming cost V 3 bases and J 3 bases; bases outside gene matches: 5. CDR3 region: CSARTGIRYEQYF. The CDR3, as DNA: TGCAGTGCTAGGACAGGGATCCGCTACGAGCAGTACTTC.

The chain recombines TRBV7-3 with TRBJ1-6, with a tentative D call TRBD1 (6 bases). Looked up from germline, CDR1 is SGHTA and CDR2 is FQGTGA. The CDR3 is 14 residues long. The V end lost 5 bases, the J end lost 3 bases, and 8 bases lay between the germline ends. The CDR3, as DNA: TGTGCCAGCAGCCAGACAGGCTATAATTCACCCCTCCACTTT. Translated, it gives CASSQTGYNSPLHF.

The chain's CDR3 is CASSQRGLAVSYEQYV. CDR3 in DNA: TGTGCCAGCAGCCAACGGGGACTAGCGGTGAGTTACGAGCAGTACGTC. The rearrangement links TRBV3-2 to TRBJ2-7; whether TRBD2, the table's D call, matches the DNA was not checked. TRBV3-2 is deemed a pseudogene. The CDR3 has 16 amino acids.

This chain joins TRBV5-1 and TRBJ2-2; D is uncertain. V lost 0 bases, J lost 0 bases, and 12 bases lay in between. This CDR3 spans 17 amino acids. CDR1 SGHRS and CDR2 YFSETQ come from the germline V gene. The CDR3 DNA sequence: TGCGCCAGCAGCTTGGCCAGGTCCGGACCGAACACCGGGGAGCTGTTTTTT. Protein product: CASSLARSGPNTGELFF. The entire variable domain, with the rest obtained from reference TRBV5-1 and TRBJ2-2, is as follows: KAGVTQTPRYLIKTRGQQVTLSCSPISGHRSVSWYQQTPGQGLQFLFEYFSETQRNKGNFPGRFSGRQFSNSRSEMNVSTLELGDSALYLCASSLARSGPNTGELFFGEGSRLTVL.

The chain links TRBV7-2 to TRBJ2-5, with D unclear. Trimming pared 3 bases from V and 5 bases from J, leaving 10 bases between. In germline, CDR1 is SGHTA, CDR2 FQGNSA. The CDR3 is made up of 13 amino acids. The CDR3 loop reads CASSFYPGETQYF. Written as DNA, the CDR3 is TGTGCCAGCAGCTTCTACCCAGGCGAGACCCAGTACTTC.

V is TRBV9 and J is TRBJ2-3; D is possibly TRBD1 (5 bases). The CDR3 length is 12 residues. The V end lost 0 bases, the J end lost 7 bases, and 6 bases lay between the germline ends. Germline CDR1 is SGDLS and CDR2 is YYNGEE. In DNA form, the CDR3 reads TGTGCCAGCAGCGTAGAGGGGTATACGCAGTATTTT. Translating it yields CASSVEGYTQYF.

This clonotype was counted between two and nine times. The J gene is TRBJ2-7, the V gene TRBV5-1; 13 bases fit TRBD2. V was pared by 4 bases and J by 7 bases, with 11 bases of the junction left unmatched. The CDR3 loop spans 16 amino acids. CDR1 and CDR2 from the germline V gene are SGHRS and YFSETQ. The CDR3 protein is CASSTGLAGAPREQYV. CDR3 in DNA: TGCGCCAGCAGCACCGGACTAGCGGGGGCCCCTCGGGAGCAGTACGTC.

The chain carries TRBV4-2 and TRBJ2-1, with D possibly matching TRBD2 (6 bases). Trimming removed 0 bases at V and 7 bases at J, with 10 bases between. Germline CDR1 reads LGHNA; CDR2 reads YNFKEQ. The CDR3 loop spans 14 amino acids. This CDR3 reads CASSQETRGNEQFF. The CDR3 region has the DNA TGTGCCAGCAGCCAAGAGACTAGGGGAAATGAGCAGTTCTTC.

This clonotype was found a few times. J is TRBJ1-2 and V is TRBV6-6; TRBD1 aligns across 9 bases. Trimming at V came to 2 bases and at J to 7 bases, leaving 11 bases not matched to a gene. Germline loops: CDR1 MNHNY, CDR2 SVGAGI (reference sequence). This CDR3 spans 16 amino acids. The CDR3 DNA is TGTGCCAGCAGTTACCGGGCGGGGGGGACAGGGACTGGCTACACCTTC. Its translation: CASSYRAGGTGTGYTF.

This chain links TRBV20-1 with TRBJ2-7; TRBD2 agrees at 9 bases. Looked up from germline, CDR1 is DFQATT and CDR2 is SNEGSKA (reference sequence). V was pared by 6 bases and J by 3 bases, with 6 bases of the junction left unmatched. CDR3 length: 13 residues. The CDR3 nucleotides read TGCAGTGCAAGACTACTAGCGGGCTACGAGCAGTACTTC. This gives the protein CSARLLAGYEQYF.

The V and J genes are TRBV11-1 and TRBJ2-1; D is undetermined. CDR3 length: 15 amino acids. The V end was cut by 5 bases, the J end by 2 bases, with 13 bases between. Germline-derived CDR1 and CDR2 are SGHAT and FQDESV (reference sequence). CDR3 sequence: CASSPGGTTYNEQFF. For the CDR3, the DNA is TGTGCCAGCAGCCCAGGTGGAACCACCTACAATGAGCAGTTCTTC. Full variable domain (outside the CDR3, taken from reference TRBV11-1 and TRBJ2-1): EAEVAQSPRYKITEKSQAVAFWCDPISGHATLYWYRQILGQGPELLVQFQDESVVDDSQLPKDRFSAERLKGVDSTLKIQPAELGDSAMYLCASSPGGTTYNEQFFGPGTRLTVL.

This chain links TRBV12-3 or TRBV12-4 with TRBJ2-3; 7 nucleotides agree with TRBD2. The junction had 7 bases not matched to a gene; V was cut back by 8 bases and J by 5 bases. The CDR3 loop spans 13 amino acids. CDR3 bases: TGTGCCAGCGATTTGACTAGCCGAGATACGCAGTATTTT. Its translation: CASDLTSRDTQYF.

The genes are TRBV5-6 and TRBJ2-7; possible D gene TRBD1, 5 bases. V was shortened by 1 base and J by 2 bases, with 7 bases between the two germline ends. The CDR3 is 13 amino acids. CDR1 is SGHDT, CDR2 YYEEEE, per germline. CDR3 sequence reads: CASSLSGTYEQYF. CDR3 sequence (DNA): TGTGCCAGCAGCTTGTCAGGGACCTACGAGCAGTACTTC.

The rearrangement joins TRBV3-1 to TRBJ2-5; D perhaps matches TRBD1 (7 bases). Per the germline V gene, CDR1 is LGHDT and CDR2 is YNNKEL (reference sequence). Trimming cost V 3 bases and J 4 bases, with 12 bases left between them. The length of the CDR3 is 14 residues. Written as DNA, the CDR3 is TGTGCCAGCAGCCAGAGGAGGGGGCGAGAGACCCAGTACTTC. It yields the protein CASSQRRGRETQYF.

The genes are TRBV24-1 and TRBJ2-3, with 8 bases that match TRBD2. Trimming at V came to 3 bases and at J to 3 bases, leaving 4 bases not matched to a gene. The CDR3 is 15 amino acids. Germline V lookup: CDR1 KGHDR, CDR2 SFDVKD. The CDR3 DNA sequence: TGTGCCACCAGTGATCATACGGGGGGGACAGATACGCAGTATTTT. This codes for CATSDHTGGTDTQYF.

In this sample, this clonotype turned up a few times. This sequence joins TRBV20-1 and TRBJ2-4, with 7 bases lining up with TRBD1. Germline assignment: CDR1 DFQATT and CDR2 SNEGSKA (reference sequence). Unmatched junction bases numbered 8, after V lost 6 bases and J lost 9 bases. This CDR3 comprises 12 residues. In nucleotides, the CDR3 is TGCAGTGCAACCGGGACAGCTACCATTCAGTACTTC. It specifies CSATGTATIQYF.

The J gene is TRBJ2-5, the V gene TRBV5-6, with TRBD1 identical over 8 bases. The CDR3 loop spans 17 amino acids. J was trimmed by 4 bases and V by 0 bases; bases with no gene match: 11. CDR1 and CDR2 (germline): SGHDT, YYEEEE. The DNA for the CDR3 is TGTGCCAGCAGCTTGGCCATAGGACAGGGACCGTCAGAGACCCAGTACTTC. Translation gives CASSLAIGQGPSETQYF.

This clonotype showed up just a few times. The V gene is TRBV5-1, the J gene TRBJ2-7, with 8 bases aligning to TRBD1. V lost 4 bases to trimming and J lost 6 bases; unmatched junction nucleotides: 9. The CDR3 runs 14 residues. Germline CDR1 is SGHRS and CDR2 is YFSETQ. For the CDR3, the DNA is TGCGCCAGCAGCCACCCCGGGACAGGTAGCGAGCAGTACTTC. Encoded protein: CASSHPGTGSEQYF.

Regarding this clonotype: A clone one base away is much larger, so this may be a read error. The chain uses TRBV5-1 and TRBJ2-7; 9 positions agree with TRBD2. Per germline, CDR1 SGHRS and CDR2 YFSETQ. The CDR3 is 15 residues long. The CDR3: CASSGSGGRSYGQYF. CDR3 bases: TGCGCCAGCAGCGGTAGCGGGGGCCGCTCCTACGGGCAGTACTTC.

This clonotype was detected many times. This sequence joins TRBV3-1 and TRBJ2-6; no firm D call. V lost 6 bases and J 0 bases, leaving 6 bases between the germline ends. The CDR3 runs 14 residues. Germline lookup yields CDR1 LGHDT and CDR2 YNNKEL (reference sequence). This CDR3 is CASSTSSGANVLTF. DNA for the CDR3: TGTGCCAGCAGTACCAGCTCTGGGGCCAACGTCCTGACTTTC. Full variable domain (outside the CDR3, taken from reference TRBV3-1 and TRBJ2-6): DTAVSQTPKYLVTQMGNDKSIKCEQNLGHDTMYWYKQDSKKFLKIMFSYNNKELIINETVPNRFSPKSPDKAHLNLHINSLELGDSAVYFCASSTSSGANVLTFGAGSRLTVL.

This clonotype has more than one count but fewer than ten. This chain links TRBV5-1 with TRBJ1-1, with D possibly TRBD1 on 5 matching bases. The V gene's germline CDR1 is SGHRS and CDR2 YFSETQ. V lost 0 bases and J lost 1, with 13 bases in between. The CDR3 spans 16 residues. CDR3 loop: CASSLVSGRSNTEAFF. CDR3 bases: TGCGCCAGCAGCTTGGTGTCAGGGCGTTCGAACACTGAAGCTTTCTTT.